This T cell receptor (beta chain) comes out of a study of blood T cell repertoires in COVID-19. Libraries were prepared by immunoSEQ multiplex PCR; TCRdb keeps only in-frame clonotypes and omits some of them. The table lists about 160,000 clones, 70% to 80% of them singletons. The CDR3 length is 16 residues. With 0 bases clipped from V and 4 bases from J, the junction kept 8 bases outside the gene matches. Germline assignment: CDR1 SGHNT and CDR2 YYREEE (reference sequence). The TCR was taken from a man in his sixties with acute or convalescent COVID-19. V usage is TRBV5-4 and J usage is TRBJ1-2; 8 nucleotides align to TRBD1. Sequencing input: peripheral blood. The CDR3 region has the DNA TGTGCCAGCAGCTTGGGGCCGGGACAGGAGCTCTATGGCTACACCTTC. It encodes CASSLGPGQELYGYTF.